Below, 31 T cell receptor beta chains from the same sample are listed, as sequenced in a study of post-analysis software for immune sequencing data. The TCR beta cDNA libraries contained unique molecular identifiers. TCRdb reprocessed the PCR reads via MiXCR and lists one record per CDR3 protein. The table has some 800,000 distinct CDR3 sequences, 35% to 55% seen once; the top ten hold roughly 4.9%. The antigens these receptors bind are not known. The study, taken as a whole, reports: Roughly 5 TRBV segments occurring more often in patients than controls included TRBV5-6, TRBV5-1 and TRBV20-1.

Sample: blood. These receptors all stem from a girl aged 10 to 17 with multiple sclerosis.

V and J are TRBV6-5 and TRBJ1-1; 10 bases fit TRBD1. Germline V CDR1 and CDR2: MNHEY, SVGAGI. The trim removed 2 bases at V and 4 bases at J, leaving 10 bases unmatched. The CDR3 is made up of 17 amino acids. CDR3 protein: CASSYEGQGIGGTEAFF. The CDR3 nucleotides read TGTGCCAGCAGTTACGAGGGACAGGGGATCGGGGGCACTGAAGCTTTCTTT.

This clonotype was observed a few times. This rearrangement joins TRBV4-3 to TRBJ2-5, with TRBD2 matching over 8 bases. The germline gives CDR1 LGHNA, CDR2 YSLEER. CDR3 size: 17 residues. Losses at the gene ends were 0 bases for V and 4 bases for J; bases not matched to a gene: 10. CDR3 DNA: TGCGCCAGCAGCCAAGATGGCCCAGCGGGAGTTCTAGAGACCCAGTACTTC. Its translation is CASSQDGPAGVLETQYF.

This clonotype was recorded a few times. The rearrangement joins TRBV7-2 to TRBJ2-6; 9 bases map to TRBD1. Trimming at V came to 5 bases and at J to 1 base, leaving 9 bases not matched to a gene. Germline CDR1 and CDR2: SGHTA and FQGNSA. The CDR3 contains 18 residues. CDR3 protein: CASSPRQGGLSGANVLTF. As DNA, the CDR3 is TGTGCCAGCAGCCCCCGACAGGGGGGGCTTTCTGGGGCCAACGTCCTGACTTTC.

Here the CDR3 DNA reads TGTGCCAGCAGCTTGAGGGGAGACTACGAGCAGTACTTC. The encoded protein is CASSLRGDYEQYF. This rearrangement joins TRBV11-2 to TRBJ2-7; D tentatively reads TRBD1 or TRBD2 (5 bases each). Between the trimmed V and J ends, which lost 3 bases and 3 bases, there was a span of 9 bases. The CDR3 sequence is 13 residues long. Germline lookup yields CDR1 SGHAT and CDR2 FQNNGV.

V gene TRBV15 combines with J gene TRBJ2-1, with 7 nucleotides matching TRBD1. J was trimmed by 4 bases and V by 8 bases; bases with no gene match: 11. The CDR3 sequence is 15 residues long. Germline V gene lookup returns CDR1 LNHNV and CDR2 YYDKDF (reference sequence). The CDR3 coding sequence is TGTGCCACCTTAAGTACAGGGGTCCCTTACAATGAGCAGTTCTTC. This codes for CATLSTGVPYNEQFF.

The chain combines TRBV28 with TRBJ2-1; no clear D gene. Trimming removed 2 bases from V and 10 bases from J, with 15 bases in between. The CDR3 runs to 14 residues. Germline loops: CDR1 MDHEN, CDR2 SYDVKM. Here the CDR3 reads CASSLAAHLWEQFF. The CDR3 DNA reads TGTGCCAGCAGTTTAGCGGCCCACCTCTGGGAGCAGTTCTTC.

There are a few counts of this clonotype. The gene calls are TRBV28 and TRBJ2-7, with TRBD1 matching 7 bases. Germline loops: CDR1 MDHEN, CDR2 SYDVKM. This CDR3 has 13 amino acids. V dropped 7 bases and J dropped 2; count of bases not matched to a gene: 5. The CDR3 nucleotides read TGTGCCAGCAAGAAACAGGGGCCCTACGAGCAGTACTTC. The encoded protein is CASKKQGPYEQYF.

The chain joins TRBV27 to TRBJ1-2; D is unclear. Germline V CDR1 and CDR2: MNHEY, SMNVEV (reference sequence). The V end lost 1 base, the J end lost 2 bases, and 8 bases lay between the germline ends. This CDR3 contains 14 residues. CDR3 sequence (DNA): TGTGCCAGCAGTTTATATCCAGACAACTATGGCTACACCTTC. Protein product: CASSLYPDNYGYTF.

As DNA, the CDR3 is TGCAGTGCTAGAAATGACGGGAGAACCTCCTACAATGAGCAGTTCTTC. This translates into CSARNDGRTSYNEQFF. This chain connects TRBV20-1 to TRBJ2-1; TRBD2 might be the D (6 bases). The length of the CDR3 is 16 residues. Germline V lookup: CDR1 DFQATT, CDR2 SNEGSKA (reference sequence). V dropped 2 bases and J dropped 0 bases, with 14 bases sitting between them.

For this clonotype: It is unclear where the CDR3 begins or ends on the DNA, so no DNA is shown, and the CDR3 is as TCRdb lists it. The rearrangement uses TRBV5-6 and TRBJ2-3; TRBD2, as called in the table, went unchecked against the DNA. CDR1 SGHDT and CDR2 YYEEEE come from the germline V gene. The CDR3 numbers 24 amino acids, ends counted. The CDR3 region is CASSLRGAYGYTFGSGDRTDTQYF.

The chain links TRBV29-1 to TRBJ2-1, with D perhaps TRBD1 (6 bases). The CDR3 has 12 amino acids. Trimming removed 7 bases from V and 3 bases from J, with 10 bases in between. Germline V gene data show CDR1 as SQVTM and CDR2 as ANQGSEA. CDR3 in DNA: TGCAGCGCCAACAGGGACTACAATGAGCAGTTCTTC. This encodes CSANRDYNEQFF.

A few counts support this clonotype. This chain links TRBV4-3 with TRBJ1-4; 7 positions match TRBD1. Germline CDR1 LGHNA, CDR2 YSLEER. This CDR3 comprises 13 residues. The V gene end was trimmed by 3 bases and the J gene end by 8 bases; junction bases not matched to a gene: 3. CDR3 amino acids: CASSQTGNEKLFF. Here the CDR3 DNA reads TGCGCCAGCAGCCAGACAGGGAACGAAAAACTGTTTTTT.

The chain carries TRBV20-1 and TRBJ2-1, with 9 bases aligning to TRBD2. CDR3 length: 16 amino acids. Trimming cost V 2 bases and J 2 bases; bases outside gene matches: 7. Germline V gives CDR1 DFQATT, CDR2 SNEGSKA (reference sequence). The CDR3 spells CSARSLAGAAYNEQFF. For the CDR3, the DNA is TGCAGTGCTAGATCCTTAGCGGGAGCGGCCTACAATGAGCAGTTCTTC.

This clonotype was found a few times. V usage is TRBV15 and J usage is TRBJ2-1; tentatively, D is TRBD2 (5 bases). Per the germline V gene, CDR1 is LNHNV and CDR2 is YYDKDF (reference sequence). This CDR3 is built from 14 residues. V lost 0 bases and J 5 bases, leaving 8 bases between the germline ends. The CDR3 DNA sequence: TGTGCCACCAGCAGAGATCTAGCAGACAATGAGCAGTTCTTC. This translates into CATSRDLADNEQFF.

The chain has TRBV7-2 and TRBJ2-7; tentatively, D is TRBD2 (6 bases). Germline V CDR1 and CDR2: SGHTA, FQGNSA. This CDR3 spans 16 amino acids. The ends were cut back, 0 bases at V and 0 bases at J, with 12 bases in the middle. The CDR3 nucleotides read TGTGCCAGCAGCTTAGCGGGAGGCCGGAGCTCCTACGAGCAGTACTTC. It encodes CASSLAGGRSSYEQYF.

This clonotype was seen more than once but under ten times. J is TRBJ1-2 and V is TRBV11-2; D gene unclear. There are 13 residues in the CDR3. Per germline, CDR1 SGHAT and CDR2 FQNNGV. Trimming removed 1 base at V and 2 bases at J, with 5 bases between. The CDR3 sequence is CASSLVSNYGYTF. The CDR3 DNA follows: TGTGCCAGCAGCTTAGTTTCCAACTATGGCTACACCTTC.

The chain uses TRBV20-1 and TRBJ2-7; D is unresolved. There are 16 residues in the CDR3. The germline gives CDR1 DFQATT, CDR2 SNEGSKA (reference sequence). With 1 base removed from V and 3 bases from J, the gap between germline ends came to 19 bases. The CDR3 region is CSARALLRTTFYEQYF. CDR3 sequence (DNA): TGCAGTGCTAGAGCCCTACTTCGGACGACCTTCTACGAGCAGTACTTC.

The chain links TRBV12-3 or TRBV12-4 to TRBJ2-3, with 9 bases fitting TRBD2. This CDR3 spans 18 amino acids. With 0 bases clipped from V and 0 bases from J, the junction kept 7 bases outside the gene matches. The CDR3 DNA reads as TGTGCCAGCAGTTTAGCGCGGTCGGCGGGAGGGAGCACAGATACGCAGTATTTT. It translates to CASSLARSAGGSTDTQYF.

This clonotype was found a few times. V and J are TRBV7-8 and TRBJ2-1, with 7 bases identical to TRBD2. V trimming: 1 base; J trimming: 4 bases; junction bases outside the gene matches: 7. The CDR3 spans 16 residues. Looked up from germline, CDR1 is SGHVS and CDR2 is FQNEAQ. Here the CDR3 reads CASSLDPGGRYNEQFF. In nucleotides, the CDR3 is TGTGCCAGCAGCTTAGACCCGGGGGGTCGGTACAATGAGCAGTTCTTC. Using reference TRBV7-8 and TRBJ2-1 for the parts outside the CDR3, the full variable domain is GAGVSQSPRYKVAKRGQDVALRCDPISGHVSLFWYQQALGQGPEFLTYFQNEAQLDKSGLPSDRFFAERPEGSVSTLKIQRTQQEDSAVYLCASSLDPGGRYNEQFFGPGTRLTVL.

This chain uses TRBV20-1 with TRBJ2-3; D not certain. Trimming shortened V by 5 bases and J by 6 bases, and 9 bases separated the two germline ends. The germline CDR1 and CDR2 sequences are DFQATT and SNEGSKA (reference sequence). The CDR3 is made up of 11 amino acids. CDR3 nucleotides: TGCAGTGCTCCTCTGGGGGATACGCAGTATTTT. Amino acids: CSAPLGDTQYF.

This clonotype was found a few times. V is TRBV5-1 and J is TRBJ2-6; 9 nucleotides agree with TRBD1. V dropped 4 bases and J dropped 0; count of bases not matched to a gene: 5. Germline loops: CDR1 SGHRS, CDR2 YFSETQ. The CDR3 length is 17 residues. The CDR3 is CASSAGTGISGANVLTF. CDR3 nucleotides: TGCGCCAGCAGCGCCGGGACAGGGATCTCTGGGGCCAACGTCCTGACTTTC. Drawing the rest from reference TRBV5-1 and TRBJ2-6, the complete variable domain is KAGVTQTPRYLIKTRGQQVTLSCSPISGHRSVSWYQQTPGQGLQFLFEYFSETQRNKGNFPGRFSGRQFSNSRSEMNVSTLELGDSALYLCASSAGTGISGANVLTFGAGSRLTVL.

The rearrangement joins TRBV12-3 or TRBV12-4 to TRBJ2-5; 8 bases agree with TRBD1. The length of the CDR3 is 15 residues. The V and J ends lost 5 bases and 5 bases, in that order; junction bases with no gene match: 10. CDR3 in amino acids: CASSRRQGSRETQYF. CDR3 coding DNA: TGTGCCAGCAGTCGTCGACAGGGGTCGAGGGAGACCCAGTACTTC.

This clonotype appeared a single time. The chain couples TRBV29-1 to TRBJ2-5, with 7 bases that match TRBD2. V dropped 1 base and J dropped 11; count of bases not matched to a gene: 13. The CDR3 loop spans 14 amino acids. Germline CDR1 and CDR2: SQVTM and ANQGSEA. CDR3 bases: TGCAGCGTTGAAGGGCTAGCGGACTACAATGAGCAGTACTTC. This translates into CSVEGLADYNEQYF.

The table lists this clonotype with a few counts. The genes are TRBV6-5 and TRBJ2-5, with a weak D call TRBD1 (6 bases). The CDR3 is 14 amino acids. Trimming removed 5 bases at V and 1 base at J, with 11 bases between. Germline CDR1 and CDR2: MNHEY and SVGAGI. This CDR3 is CASSPRDIQETQYF. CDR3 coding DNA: TGTGCCAGCAGTCCACGGGACATCCAAGAGACCCAGTACTTC.

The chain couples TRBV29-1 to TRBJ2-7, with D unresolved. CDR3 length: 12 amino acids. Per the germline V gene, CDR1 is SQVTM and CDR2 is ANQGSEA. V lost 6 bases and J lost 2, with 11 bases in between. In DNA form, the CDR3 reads TGCAGCGTCTGGACGTTAGCCTACGAGCAGTACTTC. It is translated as CSVWTLAYEQYF.

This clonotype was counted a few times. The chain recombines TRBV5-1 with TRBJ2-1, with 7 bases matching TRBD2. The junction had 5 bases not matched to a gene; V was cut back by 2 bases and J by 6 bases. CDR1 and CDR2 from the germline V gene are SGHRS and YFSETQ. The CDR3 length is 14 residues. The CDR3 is CASSFAAGSNEQFF. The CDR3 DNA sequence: TGCGCCAGCAGCTTCGCAGCGGGAAGCAATGAGCAGTTCTTC. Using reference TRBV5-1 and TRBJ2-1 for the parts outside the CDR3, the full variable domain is KAGVTQTPRYLIKTRGQQVTLSCSPISGHRSVSWYQQTPGQGLQFLFEYFSETQRNKGNFPGRFSGRQFSNSRSEMNVSTLELGDSALYLCASSFAAGSNEQFFGPGTRLTVL.

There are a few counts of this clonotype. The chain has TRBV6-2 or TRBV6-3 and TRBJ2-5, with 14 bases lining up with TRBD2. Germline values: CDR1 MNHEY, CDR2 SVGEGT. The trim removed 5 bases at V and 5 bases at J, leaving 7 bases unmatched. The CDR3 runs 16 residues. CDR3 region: CASSKGLAGDRETQYF. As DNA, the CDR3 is TGTGCCAGCAGTAAGGGACTAGCGGGAGATCGTGAGACCCAGTACTTC.

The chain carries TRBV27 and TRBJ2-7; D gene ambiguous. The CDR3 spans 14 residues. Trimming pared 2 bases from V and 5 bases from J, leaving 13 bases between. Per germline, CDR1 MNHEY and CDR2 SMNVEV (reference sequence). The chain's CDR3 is CASSLLQGFNEQYF. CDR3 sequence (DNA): TGTGCCAGCAGTTTACTTCAAGGTTTCAACGAGCAGTACTTC.

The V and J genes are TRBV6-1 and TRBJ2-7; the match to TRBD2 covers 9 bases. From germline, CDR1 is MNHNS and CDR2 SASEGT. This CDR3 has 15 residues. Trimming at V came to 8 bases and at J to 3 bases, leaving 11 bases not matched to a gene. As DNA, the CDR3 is TGTGCCAGCCCTTCGGGTAGCGGGGGCTTCTACGAGCAGTACTTC. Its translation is CASPSGSGGFYEQYF.

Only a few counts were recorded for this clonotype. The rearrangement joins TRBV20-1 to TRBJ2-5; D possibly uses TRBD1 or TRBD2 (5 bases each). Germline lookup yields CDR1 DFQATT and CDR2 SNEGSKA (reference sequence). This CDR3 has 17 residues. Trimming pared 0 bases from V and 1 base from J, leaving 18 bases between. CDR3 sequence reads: CSARDNRGLGPQETQYF. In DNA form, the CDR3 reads TGCAGTGCTAGAGATAACCGGGGCTTAGGCCCCCAAGAGACCCAGTACTTC.

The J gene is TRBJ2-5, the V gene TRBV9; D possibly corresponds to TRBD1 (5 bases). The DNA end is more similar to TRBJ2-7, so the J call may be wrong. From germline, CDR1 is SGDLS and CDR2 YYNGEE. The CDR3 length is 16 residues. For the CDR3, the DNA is TGTGCCAGCAGCGTAGCCGTCCAGGGCAGAAGGGGCGAGCAGTACTTC. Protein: CASSVAVQGRRGEQYF.